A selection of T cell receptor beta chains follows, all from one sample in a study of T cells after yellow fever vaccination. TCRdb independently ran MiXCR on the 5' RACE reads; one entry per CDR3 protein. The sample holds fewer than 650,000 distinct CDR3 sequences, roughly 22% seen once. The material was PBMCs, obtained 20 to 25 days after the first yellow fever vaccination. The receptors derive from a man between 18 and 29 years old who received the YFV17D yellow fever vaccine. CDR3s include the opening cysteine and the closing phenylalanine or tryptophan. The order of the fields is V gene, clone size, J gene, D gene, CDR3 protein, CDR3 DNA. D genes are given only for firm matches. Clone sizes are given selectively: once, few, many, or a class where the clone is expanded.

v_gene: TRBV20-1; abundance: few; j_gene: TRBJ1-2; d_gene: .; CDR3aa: CSANPLTVNYGYTF; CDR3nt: TGCAGTGCCAACCCACTGACAGTTAACTATGGCTACACCTTC
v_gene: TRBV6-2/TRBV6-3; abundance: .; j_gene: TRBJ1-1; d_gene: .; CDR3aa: CASSYQDENTEAFF; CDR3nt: TGTGCCAGCAGTTACCAGGACGAGAACACTGAAGCTTTCTTT
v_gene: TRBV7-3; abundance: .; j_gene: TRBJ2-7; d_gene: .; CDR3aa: CASSDYVQPYEQYF; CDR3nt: TGTGCCAGCAGTGACTACGTCCAACCCTACGAGCAGTACTTC
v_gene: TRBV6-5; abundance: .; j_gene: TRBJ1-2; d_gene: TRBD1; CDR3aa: CASSYSEGARYGYTF; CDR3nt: TGTGCCAGCAGTTACAGTGAGGGGGCGAGGTATGGCTACACCTTC
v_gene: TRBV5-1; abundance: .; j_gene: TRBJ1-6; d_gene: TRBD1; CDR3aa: CASRSPGQGNSPLHF; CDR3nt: TGCGCCAGCAGGTCTCCGGGACAGGGTAATTCACCCCTCCACTTT
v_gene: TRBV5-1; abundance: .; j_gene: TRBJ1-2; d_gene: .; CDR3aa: CASSSQLRNGYTF; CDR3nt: TGCGCCAGCAGCTCACAGCTCAGGAACGGCTACACCTTC
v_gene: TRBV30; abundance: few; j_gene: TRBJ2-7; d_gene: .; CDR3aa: CAWSNSYEQYF; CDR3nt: TGTGCCTGGAGTAACTCCTACGAGCAGTACTTC
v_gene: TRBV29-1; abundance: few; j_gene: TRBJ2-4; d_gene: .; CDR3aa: CSVRSGPSNIQYF; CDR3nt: TGCAGCGTTCGATCCGGGCCTTCAAACATTCAGTACTTC
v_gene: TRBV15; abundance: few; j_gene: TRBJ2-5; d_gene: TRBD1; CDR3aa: CATSKGQGTTETQYF; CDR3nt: TGTGCCACCAGCAAGGGACAGGGGACGACAGAGACCCAGTACTTC
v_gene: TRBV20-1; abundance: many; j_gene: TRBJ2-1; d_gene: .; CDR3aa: CSARGTGHHSYNEQFF; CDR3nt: TGCAGTGCTAGAGGCACAGGGCACCACTCCTACAATGAGCAGTTCTTC
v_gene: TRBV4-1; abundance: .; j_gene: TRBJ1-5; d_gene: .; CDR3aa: CASSQDGGPSVVAQHF; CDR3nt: TGCGCCAGCAGCCAAGATGGGGGACCCTCAGTAGTGGCCCAGCATTTT
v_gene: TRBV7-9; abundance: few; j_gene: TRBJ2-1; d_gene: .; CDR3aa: CASSRAANEQFF; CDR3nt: TGTGCCAGCAGCCGGGCTGCGAATGAGCAGTTCTTC
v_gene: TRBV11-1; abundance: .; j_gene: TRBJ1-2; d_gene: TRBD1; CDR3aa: CASSKSGTGFNYGYTF; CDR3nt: TGTGCCAGCAGCAAATCCGGGACAGGGTTTAACTATGGCTACACCTTC
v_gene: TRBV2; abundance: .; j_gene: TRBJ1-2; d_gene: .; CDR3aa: CASGPSSYFHTF; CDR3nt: TGTGCCAGCGGGCCCAGCTCCTATTTTCACACCTTC
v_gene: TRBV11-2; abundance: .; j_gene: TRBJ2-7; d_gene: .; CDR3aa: CASSRAQTYEQYF; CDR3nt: TGTGCCAGCAGCCGGGCCCAAACCTACGAGCAGTACTTC
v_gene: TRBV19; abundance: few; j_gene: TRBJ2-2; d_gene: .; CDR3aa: CASRPRVGELFF; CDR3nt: TGTGCCAGTCGCCCCCGAGTGGGGGAGCTGTTTTTT
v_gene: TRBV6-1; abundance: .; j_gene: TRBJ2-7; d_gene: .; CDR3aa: CASSEEGSWYEQYF; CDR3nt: TGTGCCAGCAGTGAGGAGGGTTCGTGGTACGAGCAGTACTTC
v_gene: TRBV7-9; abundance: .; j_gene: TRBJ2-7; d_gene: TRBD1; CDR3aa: CASSVRDRGGYEQYF; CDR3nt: TGTGCCAGCAGCGTCCGGGACAGGGGAGGCTACGAGCAGTACTTC
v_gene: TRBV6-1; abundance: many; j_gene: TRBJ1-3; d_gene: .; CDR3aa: CASSEYWRKAASGNTIYF; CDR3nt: TGTGCCAGCAGTGAATACTGGAGGAAGGCCGCCTCTGGAAACACCATATATTTT
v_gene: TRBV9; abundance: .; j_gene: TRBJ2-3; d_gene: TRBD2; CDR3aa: CASSVDLTSGTDTQYF; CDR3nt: TGTGCCAGCAGCGTGGATTTGACTAGCGGCACAGATACGCAGTATTTT
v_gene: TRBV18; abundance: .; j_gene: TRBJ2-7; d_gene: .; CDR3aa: CASSPDSVVEQYF; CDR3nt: TGTGCCAGCTCTCCGGACTCTGTAGTCGAGCAGTACTTC
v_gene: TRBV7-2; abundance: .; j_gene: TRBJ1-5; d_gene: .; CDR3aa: CASRKGGGNQPQHF; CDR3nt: TGTGCCAGCAGGAAGGGGGGGGGTAATCAGCCCCAGCATTTT
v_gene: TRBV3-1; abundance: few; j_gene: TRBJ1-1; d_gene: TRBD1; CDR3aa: CASSQADRGAFF; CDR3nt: TGTGCCAGCAGCCAAGCGGACAGGGGGGCTTTCTTT
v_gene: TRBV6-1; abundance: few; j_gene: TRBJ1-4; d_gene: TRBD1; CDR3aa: CASSPGTVPTNEKLFF; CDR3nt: TGTGCCAGCAGCCCTGGGACAGTTCCAACTAATGAAAAACTGTTTTTT
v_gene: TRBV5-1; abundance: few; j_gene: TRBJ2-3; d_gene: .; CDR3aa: CASSLTTGAATDTQYF; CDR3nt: TGCGCCAGCAGCTTAACCACGGGGGCAGCCACAGATACGCAGTATTTT
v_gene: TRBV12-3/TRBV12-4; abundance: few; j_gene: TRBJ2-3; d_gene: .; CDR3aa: CASKGDEDTQYF; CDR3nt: TGTGCCAGCAAAGGAGACGAAGATACGCAGTATTTT
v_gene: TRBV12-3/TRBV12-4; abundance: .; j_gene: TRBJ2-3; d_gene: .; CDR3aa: CASSLSSYSSTDTQYF; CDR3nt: TGTGCCAGCAGTTTAAGCTCGTACAGCTCCACAGATACGCAGTATTTT
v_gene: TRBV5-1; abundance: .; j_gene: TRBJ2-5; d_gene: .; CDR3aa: CASSRASPGEETQYF; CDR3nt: TGCGCCAGCAGCCGCGCCTCCCCAGGGGAAGAGACCCAGTACTTC
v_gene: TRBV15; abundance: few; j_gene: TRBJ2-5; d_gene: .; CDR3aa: CATSRDDGQMTGETQYF; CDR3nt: TGTGCCACCAGCAGAGATGACGGGCAGATGACTGGGGAGACCCAGTACTTC
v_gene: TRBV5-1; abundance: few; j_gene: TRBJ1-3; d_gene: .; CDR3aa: CASSLVAQTSGNTIYF; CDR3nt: TGCGCCAGCAGCTTGGTAGCCCAGACCTCTGGAAACACCATATATTTT
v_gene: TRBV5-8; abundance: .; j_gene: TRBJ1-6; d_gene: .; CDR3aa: CASSLGVIRGKNSPLHF; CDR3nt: TGTGCCAGCAGCTTGGGGGTTATAAGGGGTAAAAATTCACCCCTCCACTTT
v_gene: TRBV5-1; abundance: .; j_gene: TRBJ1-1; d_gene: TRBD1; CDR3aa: CASTGTGSFFAEAFF; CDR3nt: TGCGCCAGCACCGGGACAGGGTCGTTTTTCGCTGAAGCTTTCTTT
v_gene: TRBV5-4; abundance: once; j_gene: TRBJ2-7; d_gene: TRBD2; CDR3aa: CASSLGGLAGEQYF; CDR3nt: TGTGCCAGCAGCTTGGGGGGCCTAGCGGGCGAGCAGTACTTC
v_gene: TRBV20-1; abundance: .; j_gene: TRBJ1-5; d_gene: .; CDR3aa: CSGTSHRAGQPQHF; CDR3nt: TGCAGTGGTACGAGCCACAGGGCCGGTCAGCCCCAGCATTTT
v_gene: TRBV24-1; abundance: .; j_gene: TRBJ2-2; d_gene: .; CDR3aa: CATSPRLGRNTGELFF; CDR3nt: TGTGCCACCAGTCCCCGCTTAGGCAGAAACACCGGGGAGCTGTTTTTT
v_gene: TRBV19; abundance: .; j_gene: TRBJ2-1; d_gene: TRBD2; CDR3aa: CASSFLTSGGLNEQFF; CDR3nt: TGTGCCAGTAGTTTCCTTACTAGCGGGGGCCTCAATGAGCAGTTCTTC
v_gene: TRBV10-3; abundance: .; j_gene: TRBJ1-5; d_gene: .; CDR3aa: CAISEGQAFNQPQHF; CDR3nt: TGTGCCATCAGTGAGGGTCAGGCGTTCAATCAGCCCCAGCATTTT
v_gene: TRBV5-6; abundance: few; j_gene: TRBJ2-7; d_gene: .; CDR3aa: CASSLRGGRTSLEQYF; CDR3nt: TGTGCCAGCAGCTTGAGGGGGGGACGGACGTCTCTCGAGCAGTACTTC
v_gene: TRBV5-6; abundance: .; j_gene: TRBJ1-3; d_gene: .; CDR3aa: CASSLQQVSSGNTIYF; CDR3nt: TGTGCCAGCAGCTTACAACAGGTTAGCTCTGGAAACACCATATATTTT
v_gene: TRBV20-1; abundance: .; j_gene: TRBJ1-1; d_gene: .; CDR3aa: CSARDRILNTEAFF; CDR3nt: TGCAGTGCTAGAGATCGGATCTTGAACACTGAAGCTTTCTTT
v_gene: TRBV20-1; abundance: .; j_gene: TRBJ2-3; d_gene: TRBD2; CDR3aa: CSAALGLAGKGTDTQYF; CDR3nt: TGCAGTGCCGCCTTGGGACTAGCGGGGAAGGGCACAGATACGCAGTATTTT
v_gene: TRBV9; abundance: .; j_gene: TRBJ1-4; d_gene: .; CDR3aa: CASSPAGYTTNEKLFF; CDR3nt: TGTGCCAGCAGCCCGGCAGGCTACACAACTAATGAAAAACTGTTTTTT
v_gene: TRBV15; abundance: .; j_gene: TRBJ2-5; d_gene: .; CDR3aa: CATSRDFAAVQETQYF; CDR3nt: TGTGCCACCAGCAGAGATTTCGCAGCAGTTCAAGAGACCCAGTACTTC
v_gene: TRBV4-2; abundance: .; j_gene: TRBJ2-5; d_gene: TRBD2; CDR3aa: CASSRIPSGLQETQYF; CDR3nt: TGTGCCAGCAGCCGCATTCCTAGCGGGCTACAAGAGACCCAGTACTTC
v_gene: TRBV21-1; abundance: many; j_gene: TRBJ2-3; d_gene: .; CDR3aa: CASSKALGLAGGRSSTDTQYF; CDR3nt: TGTGCCAGCAGCAAAGCGCTAGGACTAGCGGGGGGCCGATCGAGCACAGATACGCAGTATTTT
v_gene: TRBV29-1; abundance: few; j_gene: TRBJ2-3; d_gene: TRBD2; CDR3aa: CSVEDLGREADTQYF; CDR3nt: TGCAGCGTTGAAGATCTTGGACGGGAGGCAGATACGCAGTATTTT
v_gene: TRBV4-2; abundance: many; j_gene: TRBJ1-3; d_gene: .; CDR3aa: CASSPESASGNTIYF; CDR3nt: TGTGCCAGCAGCCCCGAATCGGCCTCTGGAAACACCATATATTTT
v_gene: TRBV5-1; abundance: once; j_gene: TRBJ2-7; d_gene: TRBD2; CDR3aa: CASSAGTSGFYEQYF; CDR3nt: TGCGCCAGCAGCGCCGGGACTAGCGGATTCTACGAGCAGTACTTC
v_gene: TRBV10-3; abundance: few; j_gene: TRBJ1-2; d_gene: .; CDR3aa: CAISESKAGDGYTF; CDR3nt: TGTGCCATCAGTGAGTCGAAAGCCGGCGATGGCTACACCTTC
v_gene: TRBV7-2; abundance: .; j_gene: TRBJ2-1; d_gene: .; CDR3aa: CASSSPPYNEQFF; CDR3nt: TGTGCCAGCAGCTCCCCGCCCTACAATGAGCAGTTCTTC
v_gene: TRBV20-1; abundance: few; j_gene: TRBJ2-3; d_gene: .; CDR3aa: CSAFWPGDTQYF; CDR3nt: TGCAGTGCTTTCTGGCCGGGCGATACGCAGTATTTT
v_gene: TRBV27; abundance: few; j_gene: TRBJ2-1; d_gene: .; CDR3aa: CASSPTSSYNEQFF; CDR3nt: TGTGCCAGCAGTCCCACGAGCTCCTACAATGAGCAGTTCTTC
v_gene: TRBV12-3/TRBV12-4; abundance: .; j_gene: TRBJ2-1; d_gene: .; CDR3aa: CASSSLVTGNEQFF; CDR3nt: TGTGCCAGCAGTTCCCTAGTAACAGGGAATGAGCAGTTCTTC
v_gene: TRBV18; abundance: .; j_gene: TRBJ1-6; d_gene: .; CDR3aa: CASSPGAWSPLHF; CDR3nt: TGTGCCAGCTCACCAGGGGCTTGGTCACCCCTCCACTTT